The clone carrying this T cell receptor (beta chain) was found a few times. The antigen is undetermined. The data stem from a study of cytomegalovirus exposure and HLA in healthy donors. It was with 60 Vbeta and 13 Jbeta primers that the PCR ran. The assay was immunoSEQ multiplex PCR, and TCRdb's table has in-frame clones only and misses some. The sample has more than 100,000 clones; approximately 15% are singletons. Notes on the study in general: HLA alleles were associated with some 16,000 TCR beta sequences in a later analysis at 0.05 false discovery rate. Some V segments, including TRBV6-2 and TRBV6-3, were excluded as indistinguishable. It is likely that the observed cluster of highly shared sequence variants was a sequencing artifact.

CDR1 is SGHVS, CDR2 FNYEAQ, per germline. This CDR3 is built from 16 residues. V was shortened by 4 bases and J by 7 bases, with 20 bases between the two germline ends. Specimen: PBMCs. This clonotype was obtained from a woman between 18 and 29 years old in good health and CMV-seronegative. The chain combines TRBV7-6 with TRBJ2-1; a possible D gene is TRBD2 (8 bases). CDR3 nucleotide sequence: TGTGCCAGCAGCTACCCGGGAGGGACAGCCCAAAATGAGCAGTTCTTC. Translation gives CASSYPGGTAQNEQFF.